Below, 18 T cell receptor beta chains from the same sample are listed, as sequenced in a study of blood T cells in healthy people across ages. Alongside a J-beta primer mix, a sample-barcoded 5' primer served in a second PCR lasting about 6 to 12 cycles. A single record per CDR3 protein comes from TCRdb applying MiXCR to the 5' RACE reads. The table has 790,000 or so distinct CDR3 sequences, roughly three fifths seen once. Material: blood. These receptors were obtained from a man aged 35-49 years in good health.

There are many counts of this clonotype. Germline and junction disagree at one end, which may indicate a read error. The CDR3: CASSLQGASTDTQYF. The CDR3, as DNA: TGCGCCAGCAGCTTACAGGGGGCTAGCACAGATACGCAGTATTTT. The chain uses TRBV7-3 and TRBJ2-3; TRBD1 matches 9 bases. The CDR3 sequence is 15 residues long. Looked up from germline, CDR1 is SGHTA and CDR2 is FQGTGA.

This chain connects TRBV9 to TRBJ1-3; D uncertain. Germline V lookup: CDR1 SGDLS, CDR2 YYNGEE. Trimming shortened V by 1 base and J by 4 bases, and 9 bases separated the two germline ends. The CDR3 runs 14 residues. The CDR3 is CASSVTMGGNTIYF. Written as DNA, the CDR3 is TGTGCCAGCAGCGTAACTATGGGAGGAAACACCATATATTTT.

This clonotype was counted only a few times. The chain uses TRBV9 and TRBJ2-7, with D possibly matching TRBD2 (5 bases). This CDR3 has 14 amino acids. From germline, CDR1 is SGDLS and CDR2 YYNGEE. V lost 1 base and J 7 bases, leaving 15 bases between the germline ends. The CDR3 reads CASSVYAGGGEQYF. For the CDR3, the DNA is TGTGCCAGCAGCGTATACGCAGGTGGCGGGGAGCAGTACTTC.

This chain connects TRBV9 to TRBJ1-6, with TRBD1 as a possible D gene (5 bases). The CDR3 extends over 14 amino acids. Trimming shortened V by 0 bases and J by 10 bases, and 11 bases separated the two germline ends. CDR1 is SGDLS and CDR2 is YYNGEE in the germline V gene. The chain's CDR3 is CASSVECGGSPLHF. DNA for the CDR3: TGTGCCAGCAGCGTAGAGTGCGGGGGATCACCCCTCCACTTT.

In this sample, this clonotype turned up a few times. The chain has TRBV28 and TRBJ2-7, with 10 bases aligning to TRBD2. Matching the DNA end better, TRBJ2-5 makes the J call doubtful. The CDR3 has 14 amino acids. Per the germline V gene, CDR1 is MDHEN and CDR2 is SYDVKM. This CDR3 is CASQIGTSAATQYF. The CDR3 region has the DNA TGTGCCAGCCAAATCGGGACTAGCGCAGCGACCCAGTACTTC.

This clonotype was seen a single time. V is TRBV20-1 and J is TRBJ1-1; possible D gene TRBD1, 5 bases. CDR1 and CDR2 (germline): DFQATT, SNEGSKA (reference sequence). The CDR3 contains 12 residues. Trimming pared 3 bases from V and 11 bases from J, leaving 16 bases between. CDR3 protein: CSARGPMREAFF. The CDR3 nucleotides read TGCAGTGCTAGGGGGCCCATGAGGGAGGCTTTCTTT.

The chain uses TRBV7-2 and TRBJ1-2, with TRBD1 identical over 12 bases. Germline CDR1 and CDR2: SGHTA and FQGNSA. This CDR3 has 16 amino acids. The V gene end was trimmed by 1 base and the J gene end by 7 bases; junction bases not matched to a gene: 7. CDR3 nucleotide sequence: TGTGCCAGCAGCTTAGGCGGGACAGGGGGCGCGGGTGGCTACACCTTC. Its protein product is CASSLGGTGGAGGYTF.

Regarding this clonotype: A junction boundary mismatches the germline segment, possibly from a read error. This chain links TRBV6-1 with TRBJ2-6; TRBD2 matches at 12 bases. Germline V lookup: CDR1 MNHNS, CDR2 SASEGT. The CDR3 has 18 amino acids. This CDR3 is CAGSRLAGDSSGANVLTF. DNA of the CDR3: TGTGCCGGCAGCCGACTAGCGGGGGATAGTTCTGGGGCCAACGTCCTGACTTTC.

The J gene is TRBJ2-5, the V gene TRBV4-3, with 10 bases identical to TRBD2. Germline V gene sequence: CDR1 LGHNA, CDR2 YSLEER. V lost 1 base, J lost 4 bases, and 9 bases stayed unmatched. This CDR3 contains 17 residues. The CDR3 loop reads CASSQGNVAGGRETQYF. The CDR3 bases are TGCGCCAGCAGCCAAGGGAACGTAGCGGGAGGTCGAGAGACCCAGTACTTC.

J is TRBJ1-2 and V is TRBV5-5; 9 bases align to TRBD1. Germline V CDR1 and CDR2: SGHKS, YYEKEE (reference sequence). There are 11 residues in the CDR3. V lost 10 bases to trimming and J lost 6 bases; unmatched junction nucleotides: 4. In DNA form, the CDR3 reads TGTGCCGCGGGGACAGGGCATGGCTACACCTTC. This encodes CAAGTGHGYTF.

This clonotype was observed a handful of times. The genes are TRBV5-1 and TRBJ2-5; D call uncertain. Germline values: CDR1 SGHRS, CDR2 YFSETQ. CDR3 length equals 15 residues. The ends were cut back, 2 bases at V and 2 bases at J, with 13 bases in the middle. The CDR3 DNA reads TGCGCCAGCAGCTTTGGGGATCGACCTCAAGAGACCCAGTACTTC. It codes for CASSFGDRPQETQYF.

The J gene is TRBJ2-1, the V gene TRBV5-4; 12 nucleotides agree with TRBD2. V was clipped by 5 bases and J by 2 bases; unmatched bases: 2. The CDR3 sequence is 15 residues long. Germline CDR1 and CDR2: SGHNT and YYREEE (reference sequence). The DNA of the CDR3 is TGTGCCAGCAGTTGGACTAGCGGGGCCTACAATGAGCAGTTCTTC. Translation gives CASSWTSGAYNEQFF. The whole variable domain, remainder taken from reference TRBV5-4 and TRBJ2-1, is ETGVTQSPTHLIKTRGQQVTLRCSSQSGHNTVSWYQQALGQGPQFIFQYYREEENGRGNFPPRFSGLQFPNYSSELNVNALELDDSALYLCASSWTSGAYNEQFFGPGTRLTVL.

This clonotype was seen only a few times. The chain has TRBV7-3 and TRBJ2-2, with 8 bases fitting TRBD2. Germline V gives CDR1 SGHTA, CDR2 FQGTGA. This CDR3 comprises 15 residues. J gave up 1 base and V 3 bases, and 1 base lay outside the gene matches. In DNA form, the CDR3 reads TGTGCCAGCAGCTTGAGCGGGGGGAACACCGGGGAGCTGTTTTTT. This codes for CASSLSGGNTGELFF. The full variable domain, its missing parts supplied by reference TRBV7-3 and TRBJ2-2, is GAGVSQTPSNKVTEKGKYVELRCDPISGHTALYWYRQSLGQGPEFLIYFQGTGAADDSGLPNDRFFAVRPEGSVSTLKIQRTERGDSAVYLCASSLSGGNTGELFFGEGSRLTVL.

Remarks on this clonotype: Mismatch with germline at one junction end may stem from a read error. The chain is built from TRBV4-1 and TRBJ2-4; 8 positions agree with TRBD1. The J call may be in error: the DNA end matches TRBJ2-7 better. The CDR3 spans 19 residues. Germline values: CDR1 MGHRA, CDR2 YSYEKL. The CDR3 coding sequence is TGCACCAGCAGCCTCTTTGGGACAGGACTCCCCTTAGCGTTCCACGAGCAGTACTTC. Amino acid sequence: CTSSLFGTGLPLAFHEQYF.

This rearrangement joins TRBV2 to TRBJ1-4; 9 nucleotides line up with TRBD1. The J segment lost 8 bases and the V segment lost 8 bases, leaving 9 bases of the junction unmatched. This CDR3 has 14 residues. From germline, CDR1 is SNHLY and CDR2 FYNNEI. The CDR3 coding sequence is TGTGCCAGCGCCCGGACAGGGGTTAACGAAAAACTGTTTTTT. It specifies CASARTGVNEKLFF.

CDR3 region: CASSLKWNTQYF. For the CDR3, the DNA is TGTGCCAGCAGCCTAAAGTGGAATACGCAGTATTTT. The chain carries TRBV28 and TRBJ2-3; no clear D gene. CDR1 MDHEN and CDR2 SYDVKM come from the germline V gene. The CDR3 covers 12 residues. Trimming removed 6 bases from V and 7 bases from J, with 11 bases in between.

The chain links TRBV27 to TRBJ2-4; D might be TRBD1 or TRBD2, each matching 6 bases. The CDR3 is 16 amino acids. Trimming left V 6 bases short and J 1 base short, with 16 bases between. The V gene's germline CDR1 is MNHEY and CDR2 SMNVEV (reference sequence). The CDR3 DNA is TGTGCCAGCAGCATTTCACAGGGACTGGCCAAAAACATTCAGTACTTC. Translation: CASSISQGLAKNIQYF.

The V gene is TRBV29-1, the J gene TRBJ1-5; tentatively, D is TRBD1 (6 bases). The length of the CDR3 is 15 residues. Germline lookup yields CDR1 SQVTM and CDR2 ANQGSEA. Trimming pared 7 bases from V and 3 bases from J, leaving 19 bases between. In DNA form, the CDR3 reads TGCAGCGCGAAAATTCCGGGGGGACACAATCAGCCCCAGCATTTT. Its protein is CSAKIPGGHNQPQHF. The variable domain in full, with the rest retrieved from reference TRBV29-1 and TRBJ1-5, is SAVISQKPSRDICQRGTSLTIQCQVDSQVTMMFWYRQQPGQSLTLIATANQGSEATYESGFVIDKFPISRPNLTFSTLTVSNMSPEDSSIYLCSAKIPGGHNQPQHFGDGTRLSIL.